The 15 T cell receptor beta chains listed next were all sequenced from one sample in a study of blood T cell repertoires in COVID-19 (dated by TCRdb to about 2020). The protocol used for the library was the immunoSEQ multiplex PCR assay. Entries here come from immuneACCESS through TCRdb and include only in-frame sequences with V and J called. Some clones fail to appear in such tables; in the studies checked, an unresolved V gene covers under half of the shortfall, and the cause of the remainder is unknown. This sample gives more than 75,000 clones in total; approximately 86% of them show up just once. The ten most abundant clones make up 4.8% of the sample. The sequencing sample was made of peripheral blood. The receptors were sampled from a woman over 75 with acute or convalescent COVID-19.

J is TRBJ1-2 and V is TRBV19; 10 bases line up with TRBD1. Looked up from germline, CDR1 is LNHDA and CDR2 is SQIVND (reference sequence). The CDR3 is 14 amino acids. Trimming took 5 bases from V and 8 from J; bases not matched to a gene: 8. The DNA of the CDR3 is TGTGCCAGTAGTCTAGGACAGGGGGGCGCGGGCTACACCTTC. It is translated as CASSLGQGGAGYTF.

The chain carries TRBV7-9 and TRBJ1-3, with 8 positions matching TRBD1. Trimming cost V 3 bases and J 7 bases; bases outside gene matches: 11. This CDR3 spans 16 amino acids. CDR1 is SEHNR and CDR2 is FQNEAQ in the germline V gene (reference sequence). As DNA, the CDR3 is TGTGCCAGCAGCTTTGGCTTGACAGGGGCAGGGAACACCATATATTTT. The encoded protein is CASSFGLTGAGNTIYF.

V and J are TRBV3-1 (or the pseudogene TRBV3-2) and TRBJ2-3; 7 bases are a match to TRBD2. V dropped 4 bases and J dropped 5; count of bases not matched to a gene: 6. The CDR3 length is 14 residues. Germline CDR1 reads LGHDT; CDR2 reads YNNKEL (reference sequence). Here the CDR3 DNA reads TGTGCCAGCAGCCGGGAGGGCCGGAAAGATACGCAGTATTTT. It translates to CASSREGRKDTQYF.

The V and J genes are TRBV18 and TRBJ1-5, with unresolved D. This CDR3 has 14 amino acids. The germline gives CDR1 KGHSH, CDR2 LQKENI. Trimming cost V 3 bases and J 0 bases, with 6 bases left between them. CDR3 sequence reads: CASSPQASNQPQHF. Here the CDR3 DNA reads TGTGCCAGCTCACCGCAGGCTAGCAATCAGCCCCAGCATTTT.

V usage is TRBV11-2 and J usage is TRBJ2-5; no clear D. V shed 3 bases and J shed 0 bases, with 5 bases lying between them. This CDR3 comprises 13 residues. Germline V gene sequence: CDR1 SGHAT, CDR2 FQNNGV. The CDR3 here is CASSFDNQETQYF. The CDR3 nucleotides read TGTGCCAGCAGCTTTGACAACCAAGAGACCCAGTACTTC.

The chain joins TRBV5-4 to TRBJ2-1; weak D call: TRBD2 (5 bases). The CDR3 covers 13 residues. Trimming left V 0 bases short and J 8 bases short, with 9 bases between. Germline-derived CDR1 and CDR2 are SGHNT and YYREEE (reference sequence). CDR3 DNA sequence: TGTGCCAGCAGCTTGGGTGGAGGTGATGAGCAGTTCTTC. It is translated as CASSLGGGDEQFF.

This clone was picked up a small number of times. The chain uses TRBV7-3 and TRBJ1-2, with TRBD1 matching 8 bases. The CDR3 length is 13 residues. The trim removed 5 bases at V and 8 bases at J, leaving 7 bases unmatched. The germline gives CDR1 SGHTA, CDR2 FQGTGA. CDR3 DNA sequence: TGTGCCAGCAGCCGAGGACAGGGAGGAGGCTACACCTTC. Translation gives CASSRGQGGGYTF.

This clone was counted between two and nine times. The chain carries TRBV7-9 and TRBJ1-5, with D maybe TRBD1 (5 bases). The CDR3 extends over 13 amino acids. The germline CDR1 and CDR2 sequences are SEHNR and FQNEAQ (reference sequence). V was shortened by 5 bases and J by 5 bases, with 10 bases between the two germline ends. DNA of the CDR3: TGTGCCAGCAGCCTGGGGGAGGATCAGCCCCAGCATTTT. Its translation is CASSLGEDQPQHF. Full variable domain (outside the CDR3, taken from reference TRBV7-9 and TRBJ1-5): DTGVSQNPRHKITKRGQNVTFRCDPISEHNRLYWYRQTLGQGPEFLTYFQNEAQLEKSRLLSDRFSAERPKGSFSTLEIQRTEQGDSAMYLCASSLGEDQPQHFGDGTRLSIL.

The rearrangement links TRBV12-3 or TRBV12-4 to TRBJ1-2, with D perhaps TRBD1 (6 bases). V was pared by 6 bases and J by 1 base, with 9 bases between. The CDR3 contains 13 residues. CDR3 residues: CASRLQGNYGYTF. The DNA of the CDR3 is TGTGCCAGCAGACTACAGGGTAACTATGGCTACACCTTC.

The CDR3 spells CASSSGGGQSGANVLTF. The CDR3 DNA follows: TGTGCCAGTAGTAGCGGTGGCGGTCAATCTGGGGCCAACGTCCTGACTTTC. The J gene is TRBJ2-6, the V gene TRBV19; no clear D gene. Germline V lookup: CDR1 LNHDA, CDR2 SQIVND (reference sequence). The CDR3 extends over 17 amino acids. Trimming took off 4 bases at V and 1 base at J, with 14 bases between the two ends.

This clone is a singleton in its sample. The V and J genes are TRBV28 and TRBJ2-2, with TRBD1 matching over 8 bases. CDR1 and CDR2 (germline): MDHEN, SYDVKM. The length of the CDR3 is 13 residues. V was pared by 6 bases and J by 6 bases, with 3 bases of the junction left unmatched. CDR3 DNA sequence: TGTGCCAGCAGCCCACAGGGGGCCGGGGAGCTGTTTTTT. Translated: CASSPQGAGELFF.

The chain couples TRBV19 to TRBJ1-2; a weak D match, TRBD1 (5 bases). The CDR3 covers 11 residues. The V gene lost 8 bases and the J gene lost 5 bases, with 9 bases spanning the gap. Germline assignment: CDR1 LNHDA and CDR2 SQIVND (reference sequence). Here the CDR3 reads CASSTGYGYTF. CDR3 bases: TGTGCCAGTTCTACAGGATATGGCTACACCTTC. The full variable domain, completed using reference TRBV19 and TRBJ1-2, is DGGITQSPKYLFRKEGQNVTLSCEQNLNHDAMYWYRQDPGQGLRLIYYSQIVNDFQKGDIAEGYSVSREKKESFPLTVTSAQKNPTAFYLCASSTGYGYTFGSGTRLTVV.

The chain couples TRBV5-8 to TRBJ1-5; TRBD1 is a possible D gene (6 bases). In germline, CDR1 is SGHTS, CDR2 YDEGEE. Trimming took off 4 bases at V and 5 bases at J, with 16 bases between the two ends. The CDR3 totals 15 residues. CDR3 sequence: CASSRRTVGYQPQHF. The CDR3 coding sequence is TGTGCCAGCAGCCGTCGGACAGTTGGGTATCAGCCCCAGCATTTT.

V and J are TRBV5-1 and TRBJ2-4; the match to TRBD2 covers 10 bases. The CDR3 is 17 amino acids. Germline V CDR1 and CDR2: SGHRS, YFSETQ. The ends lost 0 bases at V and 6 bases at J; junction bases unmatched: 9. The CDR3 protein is CASSLDQAGGPGNIQYF. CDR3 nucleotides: TGCGCCAGCAGCTTGGATCAAGCGGGAGGGCCCGGAAACATTCAGTACTTC. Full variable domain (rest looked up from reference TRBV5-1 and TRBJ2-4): KAGVTQTPRYLIKTRGQQVTLSCSPISGHRSVSWYQQTPGQGLQFLFEYFSETQRNKGNFPGRFSGRQFSNSRSEMNVSTLELGDSALYLCASSLDQAGGPGNIQYFGAGTRLSVL.

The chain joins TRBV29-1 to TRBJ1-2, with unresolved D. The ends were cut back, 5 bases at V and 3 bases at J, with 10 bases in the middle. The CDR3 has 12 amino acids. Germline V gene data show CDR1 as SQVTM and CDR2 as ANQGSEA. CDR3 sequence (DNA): TGCAGCGTTTATCTATTGGACTATGGCTACACCTTC. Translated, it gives CSVYLLDYGYTF.